The 25 T cell receptor beta chains given below trace back to one sample, sequenced in a study of identical twins. One entry per CDR3 protein results from TCRdb running MiXCR on the 5' RACE reads. Of hundreds of thousands of distinct CDR3 sequences in the sample, 18% are singletons; the top ten hold approximately 14%. The same sample was also studied in work on T cells expressing NK-cell markers.

Input material: PBMCs. The receptors originated from a woman aged 18-29 years in good health.

This clonotype has only a few counts. The junction departs from germline at one end; a sequencing error may be responsible. The J gene is TRBJ2-1, the V gene TRBV6-1; TRBD1 matches at 10 bases. Germline CDR1 and CDR2: MNHNS and SASEGT. The CDR3 covers 15 residues. CDR3 region: CASSEGQGGYNEQFF. CDR3 DNA sequence: TGTGCCAGCAGCGAAGGACAGGGGGGGTACAATGAGCAGTTCTTC.

The chain carries TRBV30 and TRBJ2-1; D is unclear. Trimming left V 0 bases short and J 9 bases short, with 15 bases between. From germline, CDR1 is GTSNPN and CDR2 SVGIG (reference sequence). This CDR3 comprises 14 residues. The CDR3 DNA sequence: TGTGCCTGGAGTGTCCTCCTAGAAGCGTCTGAGCAGTTCTTC. This sequence encodes CAWSVLLEASEQFF.

This chain connects TRBV6-1 to TRBJ2-1, with 13 bases lining up with TRBD2. CDR3 length: 14 amino acids. With 8 bases clipped from V and 9 bases from J, the junction kept 7 bases outside the gene matches. The V gene's germline CDR1 is MNHNS and CDR2 SASEGT. CDR3 DNA: TGTGCCAGCTATGGACTAGCGGGAGCTACTGAGCAGTTCTTC. Its protein product is CASYGLAGATEQFF.

This clonotype occurred a few times. The chain is built from TRBV4-1 and TRBJ1-2, with D hard to call. The CDR3 spans 12 residues. Germline CDR1 MGHRA, CDR2 YSYEKL. The ends were cut back, 5 bases at V and 4 bases at J, with 8 bases in the middle. The CDR3 DNA follows: TGCGCCAGCAGCGGGTCAGGCTATGGCTACACCTTC. Its protein is CASSGSGYGYTF.

The chain carries TRBV20-1 and TRBJ2-5, with D maybe TRBD1 (5 bases). Trimming took off 4 bases at V and 4 bases at J, with 13 bases between the two ends. From germline, CDR1 is DFQATT and CDR2 SNEGSKA (reference sequence). The CDR3 runs to 13 residues. CDR3 region: CSATPRGGETQYF. The CDR3 DNA is TGCAGTGCTACGCCTAGGGGTGGAGAGACCCAGTACTTC.

The chain carries TRBV27 and TRBJ2-1; D gene unclear. CDR3 length equals 14 residues. From germline, CDR1 is MNHEY and CDR2 SMNVEV (reference sequence). The V gene lost 6 bases and the J gene lost 10 bases, with 19 bases spanning the gap. As DNA, the CDR3 is TGTGCCAGCAGCCCACAAACCAAGGCAGACGAGCAGTTCTTC. Protein sequence: CASSPQTKADEQFF.

This clonotype was seen a few times. The J gene is TRBJ1-2, the V gene TRBV15; D gene unclear. V was cut by 2 bases and J by 2 bases, with 3 bases left in between. This CDR3 is built from 12 residues. CDR1 and CDR2 (germline): LNHNV, YYDKDF (reference sequence). CDR3: CATSRLNYGYTF. The CDR3 DNA sequence: TGTGCCACCAGCAGATTAAACTATGGCTACACCTTC.

The chain links TRBV7-9 to TRBJ2-5; D is undetermined. Trimming shortened V by 5 bases and J by 5 bases, and 15 bases separated the two germline ends. The CDR3 spans 14 residues. CDR1 and CDR2 (germline): SEHNR, FQNEAQ (reference sequence). CDR3 sequence reads: CASSPAGFGETQYF. CDR3 in DNA: TGTGCCAGCAGCCCCGCTGGGTTTGGGGAGACCCAGTACTTC.

This clonotype was picked up a small number of times. This chain joins TRBV3-1 and TRBJ1-6; 7 bases are a match to TRBD1. V was pared by 4 bases and J by 5 bases, with 14 bases of the junction left unmatched. Germline CDR1 is LGHDT and CDR2 is YNNKEL (reference sequence). This CDR3 has 18 residues. CDR3 amino acids: CASSPASGTGEHNSPLHF. The CDR3, as DNA: TGTGCCAGCAGCCCAGCGTCGGGAACAGGGGAGCATAATTCACCCCTCCACTTT.

The V gene is TRBV6-5, the J gene TRBJ2-1, with 12 bases that match TRBD2. Germline CDR1 reads MNHEY; CDR2 reads SVGAGI. This CDR3 contains 18 residues. V was pared by 2 bases and J by 9 bases, with 14 bases of the junction left unmatched. This chain's CDR3 is CASSYATLTSGRNPEQFF. The CDR3 DNA sequence: TGTGCCAGCAGTTACGCAACCCTAACTAGCGGGAGGAACCCTGAGCAGTTCTTC.

This clonotype has just a few counts. The chain joins TRBV29-1 to TRBJ2-3; 7 bases fit TRBD2. CDR1 and CDR2 from the germline V gene are SQVTM and ANQGSEA. This CDR3 spans 14 amino acids. The junction had 4 bases not matched to a gene; V was cut back by 2 bases and J by 2 bases. The CDR3: CSVERLAVTDTQYF. Here the CDR3 DNA reads TGCAGCGTTGAACGGCTAGCGGTCACAGATACGCAGTATTTT.

In its sample, this clonotype was seen a few times. The V call is TRBV7-2, the J call TRBJ2-7, with 9 bases aligning to TRBD2. Germline V CDR1 and CDR2: SGHTA, FQGNSA. The CDR3 is 14 amino acids. V shed 0 bases and J 3 bases; nucleotides not matched to a gene: 0. The CDR3 nucleotides are TGTGCCAGCAGCTTAGCAGCGGGGGGCTACGAGCAGTACTTC. Protein sequence: CASSLAAGGYEQYF.

In this sample, this clonotype turned up a few times. The gene calls are TRBV29-1 and TRBJ2-5; D gene ambiguous. V lost 6 bases and J 3 bases, leaving 14 bases between the germline ends. Looked up from germline, CDR1 is SQVTM and CDR2 is ANQGSEA. The CDR3 totals 13 residues. CDR3 region: CSVSKNIEETQYF. CDR3 in DNA: TGCAGCGTCTCAAAGAATATCGAAGAGACCCAGTACTTC.

The chain carries TRBV12-5 and TRBJ2-2; D might be TRBD1 (5 bases). Germline V gives CDR1 LGHNT, CDR2 FRNRAP. V was pared by 3 bases and J by 3 bases, with 11 bases between. The CDR3 is 15 residues long. The CDR3 region has the DNA TGTGCTAGTGGTTTATTCAGGGCGGACACCGGGGAGCTGTTTTTT. Protein sequence: CASGLFRADTGELFF. The complete variable domain, with remaining parts taken from reference TRBV12-5 and TRBJ2-2, reads DARVTQTPRHKVTEMGQEVTMRCQPILGHNTVFWYRQTMMQGLELLAYFRNRAPLDDSGMPKDRFSAEMPDATLATLKIQPSEPRDSAVYFCASGLFRADTGELFFGEGSRLTVL.

Ten or more counts support this clonotype. The chain uses TRBV12-3 or TRBV12-4 and TRBJ2-1; no reliable D call. This CDR3 comprises 13 residues. Trimming removed 3 bases at V and 14 bases at J, with 17 bases between. CDR3 in amino acids: CASSLGQRTAEFF. The CDR3 nucleotides are TGTGCCAGCAGTTTGGGTCAAAGGACGGCGGAGTTCTTC.

The genes are TRBV2 and TRBJ1-2; 10 nucleotides line up with TRBD1. Germline-derived CDR1 and CDR2 are SNHLY and FYNNEI. There are 13 residues in the CDR3. V was clipped by 7 bases and J by 2 bases; unmatched bases: 1. The CDR3 reads CASKDRGNYGYTF. CDR3 nucleotide sequence: TGTGCCAGCAAGGACAGGGGGAACTATGGCTACACCTTC.

The V gene is TRBV5-6, the J gene TRBJ2-1, with TRBD1 matching over 7 bases. The V gene's germline CDR1 is SGHDT and CDR2 YYEEEE. The length of the CDR3 is 16 residues. The V and J ends lost 0 bases and 2 bases, in that order; junction bases with no gene match: 5. CDR3 DNA sequence: TGTGCCAGCAGCTTGGACAGGGGAGTAACCTACAATGAGCAGTTCTTC. This sequence encodes CASSLDRGVTYNEQFF.

The chain joins TRBV7-2 to TRBJ2-3; a weak D match, TRBD2 (6 bases). V lost 7 bases and J 0 bases, leaving 11 bases between the germline ends. The CDR3 extends over 14 amino acids. Germline V CDR1 and CDR2: SGHTA, FQGNSA. As DNA, the CDR3 is TGTGCCAGCATCGGCGGGGTGAGCACAGATACGCAGTATTTT. Amino acid sequence: CASIGGVSTDTQYF. Full variable domain (outside the CDR3, taken from reference TRBV7-2 and TRBJ2-3): GAGVSQSPSNKVTEKGKDVELRCDPISGHTALYWYRQSLGQGLEFLIYFQGNSAPDKSGLPSDRFSAERTGGSVSTLTIQRTQQEDSAVYLCASIGGVSTDTQYFGPGTRLTVL.

The chain carries TRBV2 and TRBJ2-7; tentative D call: TRBD1 (6 bases). The CDR3 contains 18 residues. CDR1 SNHLY and CDR2 FYNNEI come from the germline V gene. V lost 4 bases and J lost 6, with 28 bases in between. The CDR3 spells CASSGTANLRDTPFEQYF. Written as DNA, the CDR3 is TGTGCCAGCAGTGGAACCGCCAACCTACGGGACACACCTTTCGAGCAGTACTTC.

This clonotype has only a few counts. The chain joins TRBV4-2 to TRBJ1-6; 9 nucleotides agree with TRBD1. The germline V gene has CDR1 LGHNA and CDR2 YNFKEQ. CDR3 length equals 17 residues. The V and J ends lost 3 bases and 8 bases, in that order; junction bases with no gene match: 11. The CDR3, as DNA: TGTGCCAGCAGCCAGTTGACGTGGGACAGGGTCGATTCACCCCTCCACTTT. It translates to CASSQLTWDRVDSPLHF.

The chain combines TRBV6-6 with TRBJ1-6; unclear D gene. The CDR3 contains 11 residues. Germline V gene data show CDR1 as MNHNY and CDR2 as SVGAGI (reference sequence). V was shortened by 6 bases and J by 9 bases, with 6 bases between the two germline ends. This CDR3 reads CASRSSSPLHF. The CDR3 DNA follows: TGTGCCAGCAGAAGCAGTTCACCCCTCCACTTT.

Within the sample, this clonotype is medium-sized (0.01 to 0.1%). This chain uses TRBV6-5 with TRBJ2-1, with D unresolved. Germline V gives CDR1 MNHEY, CDR2 SVGAGI. CDR3 length equals 15 residues. V lost 0 bases to trimming and J lost 3 bases, with 9 bases between them. CDR3 sequence (DNA): TGTGCCAGCAGTTACTCGAACCCTGGCTACAATGAGCAGTTCTTC. It encodes CASSYSNPGYNEQFF.

In its sample, this clonotype was seen a few times. The CDR3 sequence is CASSGVKTPLWETQYF. CDR3 sequence (DNA): TGTGCCAGCAGCGGGGTGAAGACCCCCCTTTGGGAGACCCAGTACTTC. The chain has TRBV6-1 and TRBJ2-5, with D possibly TRBD2 on 5 matching bases. The CDR3 consists of 16 residues. The germline V and J ends were trimmed by 6 bases and 5 bases, with 22 bases remaining between them. In germline, CDR1 is MNHNS, CDR2 SASEGT.

This clonotype was detected only a few times. The V gene is TRBV4-2, the J gene TRBJ2-5, with D possibly matching TRBD1 (6 bases). Looked up from germline, CDR1 is LGHNA and CDR2 is YNFKEQ. Between the trimmed V and J ends, which lost 3 bases and 4 bases, there was a span of 12 bases. The CDR3 consists of 14 residues. CDR3 DNA sequence: TGTGCCAGCAGCCAGTTAGGGGGTAGAGAGACCCAGTACTTC. This gives the protein CASSQLGGRETQYF.

The V gene is TRBV6-2 or TRBV6-3, the J gene TRBJ2-7, with D tentatively TRBD2 (5 bases). Germline CDR1 reads MNHEY; CDR2 reads SVGEGT. This CDR3 is 13 amino acids long. Trimming removed 2 bases from V and 3 bases from J, with 8 bases in between. As DNA, the CDR3 is TGTGCCAGCAGTTACGGGAGCATCTACGAGCAGTACTTC. Encoded protein: CASSYGSIYEQYF.